One and the same sample provided the 9 T cell receptor beta chains below, sequenced in a study of T-cell reconstitution after alpha-beta-depleted transplantation in children. During its preparation, the TCRbeta library received unique molecular identifiers. MiXCR, applied by TCRdb to the PCR reads, yields one record per CDR3 protein. The repertoire consists of 90,000 to 120,000 distinct CDR3 sequences, with 5.5% to 6.5% occurring once and the leading ten covering 20% to 25%. Sequences were derived from PBMCs, mostly from graft donor cells, sampled 360 days after TCRalphabeta/CD19-depleted stem cell transplant. The receptors were sampled from a male patient aged 2-15 years who had a stem cell transplant for acute lymphoblastic leukemia, so the T cells may come from the graft donor.

Many counts were recorded for this clonotype. The gene calls are TRBV20-1 and TRBJ2-2; D is ambiguous. Germline CDR1 is DFQATT and CDR2 is SNEGSKA (reference sequence). V was trimmed by 7 bases and J by 1 base, leaving 10 bases between them. The CDR3 covers 13 residues. The chain's CDR3 is CSGTDGNTGELFF. In DNA, the CDR3 is TGCAGTGGAACGGACGGGAACACCGGGGAGCTGTTTTTT.

This clonotype was seen repeatedly, ten times or more. The rearrangement uses TRBV5-5 and TRBJ1-1; maybe TRBD1 (5 bases). Trimming took off 1 base at V and 0 bases at J, with 7 bases between the two ends. The germline V gene has CDR1 SGHKS and CDR2 YYEKEE (reference sequence). This CDR3 contains 14 residues. The CDR3 region is CASSLTGLNTEAFF. Here the CDR3 DNA reads TGTGCCAGCAGCTTGACAGGCCTGAACACTGAAGCTTTCTTT.

In this sample, this clonotype turned up many times. The chain recombines TRBV28 with TRBJ2-3; D is undetermined. There are 15 residues in the CDR3. Germline-derived CDR1 and CDR2 are MDHEN and SYDVKM. V gave up 8 bases and J gave up 0 bases, with 15 bases separating them. The CDR3 sequence is CASSPRRISTDTQYF. CDR3 nucleotides: TGTGCCAGCTCCCCCCGTCGAATTAGCACAGATACGCAGTATTTT.

This clonotype was counted at least ten times. This chain joins TRBV29-1 and TRBJ2-5; 7 bases are a match to TRBD1. In germline, CDR1 is SQVTM, CDR2 ANQGSEA. The CDR3 has 12 residues. V gave up 7 bases and J gave up 2 bases; unmatched junction bases: 4. CDR3 region: CSARDRQETQYF. The CDR3 DNA sequence: TGCAGCGCCAGGGACAGACAAGAGACCCAGTACTTC.

This clonotype was detected a few times. This chain connects TRBV27 to TRBJ2-7, with TRBD1 identical over 9 bases. The CDR3 runs 18 residues. Germline CDR1 is MNHEY and CDR2 is SMNVEV (reference sequence). V gave up 5 bases and J gave up 2 bases; unmatched junction bases: 16. The chain's CDR3 is CASSRSIATGTGTYEQYF. The CDR3 bases are TGTGCCAGCAGTCGATCCATAGCAACCGGGACAGGGACCTACGAGCAGTACTTC.

J is TRBJ2-3 and V is TRBV5-4; no definite D call. The CDR3 covers 14 residues. Germline CDR1 SGHNT, CDR2 YYREEE (reference sequence). Trimming pared 1 base from V and 2 bases from J, leaving 8 bases between. The CDR3 loop reads CASSLRQTTDTQYF. The CDR3 DNA reads TGTGCCAGCAGCTTGAGGCAGACCACAGATACGCAGTATTTT.

The J gene is TRBJ2-3, the V gene TRBV27; 12 bases are shared with TRBD1. Germline loops: CDR1 MNHEY, CDR2 SMNVEV (reference sequence). CDR3 length: 18 amino acids. J gave up 2 bases and V 2 bases, and 8 bases lay outside the gene matches. The CDR3 is CASSLISRDRGPTDTQYF. CDR3 nucleotides: TGTGCCAGCAGTTTAATTTCCCGGGACAGGGGGCCCACAGATACGCAGTATTTT.

This clonotype was observed many times. V usage is TRBV7-3 and J usage is TRBJ2-1; 9 nucleotides align to TRBD2. Trimming took 4 bases from V and 3 from J; bases not matched to a gene: 4. Germline V gene data show CDR1 as SGHTA and CDR2 as FQGTGA. The CDR3 is 15 residues long. The CDR3 coding sequence is TGTGCCAGCAGCTCTCTGACTAGCGGCTACAATGAGCAGTTCTTC. This codes for CASSSLTSGYNEQFF.

The genes are TRBV4-1 and TRBJ2-7; possibly TRBD2 for D (5 bases). Germline values: CDR1 MGHRA, CDR2 YSYEKL. The CDR3 has 14 amino acids. V was clipped by 4 bases and J by 3 bases, with 13 bases between them. CDR3 coding DNA: TGCGCCAGCAGCCCCCCATCCGGGAACTACGAGCAGTACTTC. Amino acid sequence: CASSPPSGNYEQYF.